The source of this TCR beta chain is a study of OX40 agonist ivuxolimab in advanced cancers. Looking at the study overall: Given to patients was ivuxolimab, an agonistic anti-OX40 (CD134) antibody. Partial responses were achieved by three patients: one hepatocellular carcinoma, two cutaneous melanoma.

General study results and limits: In general, CD8+ T cells held more expanded clones than CD4+ did, on average. In the 0.1 to 3.0 mg/kg range, CD4+ and CD8+ blood T cells had expanded clonally by week 6.

Germline V lookup: CDR1 SGHDT, CDR2 YYEEEE. CDR3 length: 15 amino acids. V dropped 2 bases and J dropped 9; count of bases not matched to a gene: 6. As regards this clone: Its antigen is currently unknown.

TCRdb's copy holds only in-frame clones and misses some; the assay was immunoSEQ multiplex PCR. The table shows about 84,000 clones, with around nine tenths occurring only once. Sequences were derived from CD4+ or CD8+ T cells sorted from blood, sampled in a trial of the OX40 agonist ivuxolimab. This TCR was sampled from an adult with an advanced solid tumor such as melanoma, head and neck, liver or kidney cancer. This chain connects TRBV5-6 to TRBJ2-1, with 12 bases matching TRBD2. The CDR3 region is CASSFGLAGGGEQFF. CDR3 coding DNA: TGTGCCAGCAGCTTTGGCCTAGCGGGAGGGGGTGAGCAGTTCTTC. Full variable domain (missing parts from reference TRBV5-6 and TRBJ2-1): DAGVTQSPTHLIKTRGQQVTLRCSPKSGHDTVSWYQQALGQGPQFIFQYYEEEERQRGNFPDRFSGHQFPNYSSELNVNALLLGDSALYLCASSFGLAGGGEQFFGPGTRLTVL.